This passage covers 15 T cell receptor beta chains from one sample sequenced in a study of PD-L1 blockade in urothelial cancer. The data were produced by immunoSEQ multiplex PCR, yet TCRdb's version contains in-frame clones alone and is incomplete. This table holds around 30,000 clones, 75% to 90% found once. This specimen was PBMCs, taken around atezolizumab (anti-PD-L1) treatment. The receptors were sampled from a man aged 50 to 59 with urothelial cancer.

V usage is TRBV7-2 and J usage is TRBJ2-2; 8 bases are shared with TRBD2. Trimming took 1 base from V and 7 from J; bases not matched to a gene: 5. The length of the CDR3 is 15 residues. Looked up from germline, CDR1 is SGHTA and CDR2 is FQGNSA. CDR3 protein: CASSLGRGGVGELFF. In DNA form, the CDR3 reads TGTGCCAGCAGCTTAGGTCGGGGGGGCGTCGGGGAGCTGTTTTTT. Complete variable domain (other parts from reference TRBV7-2 and TRBJ2-2): GAGVSQSPSNKVTEKGKDVELRCDPISGHTALYWYRQSLGQGLEFLIYFQGNSAPDKSGLPSDRFSAERTGGSVSTLTIQRTQQEDSAVYLCASSLGRGGVGELFFGEGSRLTVL.

The chain is built from TRBV5-1 and TRBJ1-1; 11 positions agree with TRBD1. Trimming cost V 3 bases and J 4 bases; bases outside gene matches: 11. The germline V gene encodes CDR1 SGHRS and CDR2 YFSETQ. The CDR3 runs 17 residues. The CDR3 loop reads CASSSRTGGGVGTEAFF. CDR3 DNA sequence: TGCGCCAGCAGCTCAAGGACAGGGGGCGGGGTGGGCACTGAAGCTTTCTTT.

V gene TRBV5-6 combines with J gene TRBJ2-3; TRBD1 aligns across 9 bases. V trimming: 1 base; J trimming: 2 bases; junction bases outside the gene matches: 5. The V gene's germline CDR1 is SGHDT and CDR2 YYEEEE. The CDR3 is 16 amino acids. The CDR3 DNA reads TGTGCCAGCAGCTTGTTGGGACAGGGAGCCACAGATACGCAGTATTTT. Encoded protein: CASSLLGQGATDTQYF.

The chain couples TRBV7-8 to TRBJ2-1, with TRBD2 matching 9 bases. The CDR3 runs to 15 residues. CDR1 and CDR2 (germline): SGHVS, FQNEAQ. J gave up 5 bases and V 5 bases, and 7 bases lay outside the gene matches. The CDR3 protein is CASSHQREANNEQFF. CDR3 sequence (DNA): TGTGCCAGCAGCCATCAGCGGGAGGCTAACAATGAGCAGTTCTTC.

The chain carries TRBV7-2 and TRBJ1-5, with D tentatively TRBD1 (6 bases). The CDR3 consists of 15 residues. Per germline, CDR1 SGHTA and CDR2 FQGNSA. Trimming shortened V by 1 base and J by 1 base, and 8 bases separated the two germline ends. The CDR3 nucleotides are TGTGCCAGCAGCTTAGGGGGGCAGAGCAATCAGCCCCAGCATTTT. This translates into CASSLGGQSNQPQHF.

The V and J genes are TRBV5-5 and TRBJ1-4; no reliable D call. V gave up 0 bases and J gave up 3 bases, with 6 bases separating them. The CDR3 runs to 14 residues. Germline V lookup: CDR1 SGHKS, CDR2 YYEKEE (reference sequence). The CDR3 DNA is TGTGCCAGCAGCTTGGGATCGGCTAATGAAAAACTGTTTTTT. Its translation is CASSLGSANEKLFF.

The rearrangement joins TRBV29-1 to TRBJ2-1; 12 bases map to TRBD2. Germline V gene data show CDR1 as SQVTM and CDR2 as ANQGSEA. The CDR3 contains 11 residues. V shed 7 bases and J 10 bases; nucleotides not matched to a gene: 2. CDR3 nucleotide sequence: TGCAGCGCCGGACTAGCGGGAGAGCAGTTCTTC. It yields the protein CSAGLAGEQFF.

The genes are TRBV2 and TRBJ1-6; D ambiguous. Trimming took off 6 bases at V and 7 bases at J, with 13 bases between the two ends. Germline assignment: CDR1 SNHLY and CDR2 FYNNEI. The CDR3 length is 14 residues. CDR3 protein: CASSHPEWNSPLHF. The CDR3 nucleotides are TGTGCCAGCAGCCATCCGGAGTGGAATTCACCCCTCCACTTT.

CDR3 amino acids: CASSWDQGGEKLFF. The CDR3 nucleotides read TGTGCCAGTAGCTGGGACCAGGGGGGTGAAAAACTGTTTTTT. This chain joins TRBV19 and TRBJ1-4, with TRBD1 matching 7 bases. The CDR3 covers 14 residues. The V and J ends lost 6 bases and 7 bases, in that order; junction bases with no gene match: 8. Germline-derived CDR1 and CDR2 are LNHDA and SQIVND (reference sequence).

The chain uses TRBV7-9 and TRBJ2-1; 9 bases agree with TRBD1. CDR3 size: 14 residues. J lost 8 bases, V lost 4 bases, and 6 bases had no gene match. Germline V gene sequence: CDR1 SEHNR, CDR2 FQNEAQ (reference sequence). In DNA, the CDR3 is TGTGCCAGCAGCTGGGCACAGGGGGCCGATGAGCAGTTCTTC. Amino acids: CASSWAQGADEQFF.

This clone was seen a few times. The chain employs TRBV7-2 and TRBJ1-6, with D hard to call. This CDR3 contains 15 residues. The V end was cut by 1 base, the J end by 7 bases, with 11 bases between. The V gene's germline CDR1 is SGHTA and CDR2 FQGNSA. The CDR3, as DNA: TGTGCCAGCAGCTTAGACCCGGGGTGGAATTCACCCCTCCACTTT. Amino acids: CASSLDPGWNSPLHF.

V gene TRBV28 combines with J gene TRBJ1-2, with D possibly matching TRBD1 (5 bases). CDR1 and CDR2 (germline): MDHEN, SYDVKM. The CDR3 loop spans 13 amino acids. Deletions cut 3 bases from V and 4 bases from J, with 9 bases between. The DNA for the CDR3 is TGTGCCAGCAGTTTTAGGGGAAGCTATGGCTACACCTTC. Amino acids: CASSFRGSYGYTF.

CDR3 in amino acids: CASSSAGTRADTQYF. Here the CDR3 DNA reads TGTGCCAGCAGCTCAGCCGGGACAAGGGCAGATACGCAGTATTTT. V is TRBV7-8 and J is TRBJ2-3; maybe TRBD1 (6 bases). The CDR3 is made up of 15 amino acids. Trimming took off 4 bases at V and 4 bases at J, with 15 bases between the two ends. Germline loops: CDR1 SGHVS, CDR2 FQNEAQ.

V is TRBV9 and J is TRBJ2-2; 7 nucleotides line up with TRBD1. The V and J ends lost 0 bases and 3 bases, in that order; junction bases with no gene match: 8. There are 17 residues in the CDR3. Germline CDR1 is SGDLS and CDR2 is YYNGEE. Written as DNA, the CDR3 is TGTGCCAGCAGCGTAGAAGGTACAGGGGTGGACACCGGGGAGCTGTTTTTT. Protein: CASSVEGTGVDTGELFF.

The chain's CDR3 is CASSSLAGGARDTQYF. In nucleotides, the CDR3 is TGTGCCAGCAGCTCCCTAGCGGGAGGGGCGCGGGATACGCAGTATTTT. The chain uses TRBV7-3 and TRBJ2-3, with TRBD2 identical over 12 bases. Germline lookup yields CDR1 SGHTA and CDR2 FQGTGA. V was clipped by 4 bases and J by 6 bases; unmatched bases: 8. The CDR3 contains 16 residues.